What follows are 16 T cell receptor beta chains derived from one specimen sequenced in a study of T-cell reconstitution after alpha-beta-depleted transplantation in children. This sample's TCRbeta library carried unique molecular identifier barcodes. One entry per CDR3 protein, called by TCRdb with MiXCR from the PCR reads. The data contain about 170,000 distinct CDR3 sequences, approximately 12% of them seen just once; the ten biggest clones take up around 13%. The specimen comprised PBMCs, sampled before TCRalphabeta/CD19-depleted stem cell transplant. The receptors derive from a boy younger than 10 with acute myeloid leukemia, due to receive a stem cell transplant.

The chain is built from TRBV16 and TRBJ2-1, with D possibly TRBD2 on 5 matching bases. Trimming shortened V by 9 bases and J by 4 bases, and 13 bases separated the two germline ends. The CDR3 spans 13 residues. The germline CDR1 and CDR2 sequences are KGHSY and FQNENV. The CDR3 spells CARSSGVYNEQFF. The CDR3 DNA reads TGTGCCAGGAGCTCCGGGGTTTACAATGAGCAGTTCTTC.

This clonotype was seen at least ten times. This chain joins TRBV28 and TRBJ1-2; a weak D match, TRBD1 (5 bases). Germline V gene data show CDR1 as MDHEN and CDR2 as SYDVKM. V gave up 4 bases and J gave up 14 bases, with 17 bases separating them. This CDR3 has 12 residues. The DNA of the CDR3 is TGTGCCAGCAGTTCGGTCAGGGTCTCCCGGACCTTC. Its protein is CASSSVRVSRTF.

This clonotype was counted ten times or more. The chain is built from TRBV20-1 and TRBJ1-2; no clear D gene. In germline, CDR1 is DFQATT, CDR2 SNEGSKA (reference sequence). The CDR3 is made up of 11 amino acids. The V end lost 6 bases, the J end lost 3 bases, and 8 bases lay between the germline ends. The chain's CDR3 is CSAPDYYGYTF. The DNA for the CDR3 is TGCAGTGCACCCGACTACTATGGCTACACCTTC.

This rearrangement joins TRBV20-1 to TRBJ1-2; 7 nucleotides line up with TRBD1. Germline-derived CDR1 and CDR2 are DFQATT and SNEGSKA (reference sequence). CDR3 length: 13 residues. With 3 bases clipped from V and 4 bases from J, the junction kept 5 bases outside the gene matches. Written as DNA, the CDR3 is TGCAGTGCTAGGCATGGGACAGCCTATGGCTACACCTTC. This encodes CSARHGTAYGYTF.

The table lists this clonotype with many counts. The chain couples TRBV7-2 to TRBJ2-1; no clear D gene. The CDR3 length is 14 residues. The germline CDR1 and CDR2 sequences are SGHTA and FQGNSA. V lost 6 bases, J lost 2 bases, and 11 bases lay in between. For the CDR3, the DNA is TGTGCCAGCAGTCCCGACTCGGCCTACAATGAGCAGTTCTTC. Amino acids: CASSPDSAYNEQFF. The entire variable domain, with the rest obtained from reference TRBV7-2 and TRBJ2-1, is as follows: GAGVSQSPSNKVTEKGKDVELRCDPISGHTALYWYRQSLGQGLEFLIYFQGNSAPDKSGLPSDRFSAERTGGSVSTLTIQRTQQEDSAVYLCASSPDSAYNEQFFGPGTRLTVL.

The chain couples TRBV3-1 to TRBJ1-2; 11 bases fit TRBD1. The CDR3 totals 17 residues. V shed 1 base, J shed 4 bases, and the junction held 8 bases outside the gene matches. Looked up from germline, CDR1 is LGHDT and CDR2 is YNNKEL (reference sequence). The CDR3 spells CASSQGTGTGGSYGYTF. The CDR3, as DNA: TGTGCCAGCAGCCAAGGCACCGGGACAGGGGGGAGCTATGGCTACACCTTC.

This clonotype has just a few counts. The chain joins TRBV19 to TRBJ2-1, with D possibly TRBD1 on 6 matching bases. The V gene's germline CDR1 is LNHDA and CDR2 SQIVND (reference sequence). V was trimmed by 5 bases and J by 7 bases, leaving 9 bases between them. The CDR3 has 12 residues. CDR3 nucleotide sequence: TGTGCCAGTAGTCCTGGACAGAATGAGCAGTTCTTC. This gives the protein CASSPGQNEQFF.

The table lists this clonotype with many counts. V and J are TRBV5-5 and TRBJ2-1; D possibly corresponds to TRBD1 (6 bases). Trimming shortened V by 0 bases and J by 0 bases, and 10 bases separated the two germline ends. In germline, CDR1 is SGHKS, CDR2 YYEKEE (reference sequence). This CDR3 is 16 amino acids long. CDR3 coding DNA: TGTGCCAGCAGCTTGGTGTGGGACACCTCCTACAATGAGCAGTTCTTC. Amino acids: CASSLVWDTSYNEQFF.

This clonotype was seen ten or more times. The chain is built from TRBV5-6 and TRBJ1-3; D not resolved. Germline-derived CDR1 and CDR2 are SGHDT and YYEEEE. The CDR3 has 16 residues. V dropped 2 bases and J dropped 1 base, with 13 bases sitting between them. For the CDR3, the DNA is TGTGCCAGCAGCTTTGTCCCGTCGGATTCTGGAAACACCATATATTTT. Translating gives CASSFVPSDSGNTIYF.

This clonotype was recorded many times. The chain has TRBV20-1 and TRBJ2-1; TRBD2 is a possible D gene (6 bases). Germline V gene data show CDR1 as DFQATT and CDR2 as SNEGSKA (reference sequence). The V end was cut by 0 bases, the J end by 9 bases, with 18 bases between. The CDR3 sequence is 15 residues long. The CDR3 DNA reads as TGCAGTGCTAGAGATTGGTTAGCGGCTGAAGGTGAGCAGTTCTTC. Translated, it gives CSARDWLAAEGEQFF.

This clonotype was recorded at least ten times. The chain combines TRBV20-1 with TRBJ2-7; maybe TRBD2 (5 bases). CDR1 and CDR2 from the germline V gene are DFQATT and SNEGSKA (reference sequence). There are 13 residues in the CDR3. The V gene lost 6 bases and the J gene lost 4 bases, with 16 bases spanning the gap. In DNA form, the CDR3 reads TGCAGTGCGTGGCGAGCGGAACTGTACGAGCAGTACTTC. Its translation is CSAWRAELYEQYF.

This clonotype was seen ten or more times. V and J are TRBV12-3 or TRBV12-4 and TRBJ2-7; 10 positions agree with TRBD2. V shed 6 bases and J 0 bases; nucleotides not matched to a gene: 20. There are 20 residues in the CDR3. CDR3 in amino acids: CASSLTARGLAAGSSYEQYF. In nucleotides, the CDR3 is TGTGCCAGCAGCCTCACCGCCAGAGGACTAGCGGCCGGGAGCTCCTACGAGCAGTACTTC.

This clonotype has more than one count but fewer than ten. The rearrangement links TRBV6-5 to TRBJ1-5; 7 bases match TRBD1. Germline assignment: CDR1 MNHEY and CDR2 SVGAGI. CDR3 length equals 14 residues. V dropped 4 bases and J dropped 6; count of bases not matched to a gene: 6. In DNA form, the CDR3 reads TGTGCCAGCAGTTCCGACAGGGTCGGTCAGCCCCAGCATTTT. Its translation is CASSSDRVGQPQHF.

In its sample, this clonotype was seen many times. The chain employs TRBV28 and TRBJ1-1; D perhaps matches TRBD1 (6 bases). V was pared by 6 bases and J by 1 base, with 18 bases between. The CDR3 extends over 16 amino acids. The V gene's germline CDR1 is MDHEN and CDR2 SYDVKM. CDR3 sequence reads: CASRIETGLWNTEAFF. The CDR3 nucleotides read TGTGCCAGCAGGATTGAAACAGGGTTATGGAACACTGAAGCTTTCTTT.

This clonotype has just a few counts. The chain couples TRBV7-9 to TRBJ2-3; 7 bases fit TRBD1. Germline-derived CDR1 and CDR2 are SEHNR and FQNEAQ (reference sequence). Trimming cost V 0 bases and J 2 bases; bases outside gene matches: 5. The CDR3 loop spans 16 amino acids. The CDR3, as DNA: TGTGCCAGCAGCTTAGCGCTAACAGGGGACACAGATACGCAGTATTTT. It translates to CASSLALTGDTDTQYF.

This clonotype showed up just a few times. One end of the junction is discordant with germline, which a read error may explain. The chain links TRBV2 to TRBJ2-1; D assignment may be TRBD1 or TRBD2 (7 bases each). CDR1 and CDR2 from the germline V gene are SNHLY and FYNNEI. The CDR3 has 18 amino acids. For the CDR3, the DNA is TGTGCCCGCAGGCGGGGAGGGGGCGGTTCGTCGGGCTACAATGAGCAGTTCTTC. As protein: CARRRGGGGSSGYNEQFF.